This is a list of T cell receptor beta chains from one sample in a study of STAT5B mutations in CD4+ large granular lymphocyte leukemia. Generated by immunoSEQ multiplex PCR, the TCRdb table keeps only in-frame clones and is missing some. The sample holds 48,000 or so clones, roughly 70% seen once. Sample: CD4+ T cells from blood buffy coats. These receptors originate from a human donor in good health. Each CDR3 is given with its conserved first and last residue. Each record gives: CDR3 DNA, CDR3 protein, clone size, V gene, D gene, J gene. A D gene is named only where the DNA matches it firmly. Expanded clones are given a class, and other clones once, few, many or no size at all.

CDR3nt: TGTGCCAGCAGCGTGTTCTGGGGGCGAATTGGTGAAAAACTGTTTTTT; CDR3aa: CASSVFWGRIGEKLFF; abundance: NA; v_gene: TRBV7-9; d_gene: NA; j_gene: TRBJ1-4
CDR3nt: TGTGCCAGCAGCGGAGGGACTATAGGCGGGGAGCTGTTTTTT; CDR3aa: CASSGGTIGGELFF; abundance: NA; v_gene: TRBV9; d_gene: TRBD2; j_gene: TRBJ2-2
CDR3nt: TGTGCCAGCAGCAAAGTTCCACCCCGAGGGGATACGCAGTATTTT; CDR3aa: CASSKVPPRGDTQYF; abundance: once; v_gene: TRBV21-1; d_gene: NA; j_gene: TRBJ2-3
CDR3nt: TGTGCCAGTATTTCTAGCGGGGCATACACCGGGGAGCTGTTTTTT; CDR3aa: CASISSGAYTGELFF; abundance: NA; v_gene: TRBV19; d_gene: TRBD2; j_gene: TRBJ2-2
CDR3nt: TGTGCCAGCAGTTCGGGGGCCCGTCAGTTCTTC; CDR3aa: CASSSGARQFF; abundance: NA; v_gene: TRBV6-6; d_gene: NA; j_gene: TRBJ2-1
CDR3nt: TGTGCCAGCTCACCGTCCGGGGAGGGTCTAACTGAAGCTTTCTTT; CDR3aa: CASSPSGEGLTEAFF; abundance: few; v_gene: TRBV18; d_gene: NA; j_gene: TRBJ1-1
CDR3nt: TGTGCCAGCAGCTTGGGTTTTGGAGGGGGCACAGATACGCAGTATTTT; CDR3aa: CASSLGFGGGTDTQYF; abundance: once; v_gene: TRBV7-3; d_gene: NA; j_gene: TRBJ2-3
CDR3nt: TGTGCCAGCAGCTGGGACAGGGGAGATACCGGGGAGCTGTTTTTT; CDR3aa: CASSWDRGDTGELFF; abundance: NA; v_gene: TRBV7-6; d_gene: TRBD1; j_gene: TRBJ2-2
CDR3nt: TGTGCCAGCAGCTTAGCCGGGACTGATTATGGCTACACCTTC; CDR3aa: CASSLAGTDYGYTF; abundance: few; v_gene: TRBV7-2; d_gene: NA; j_gene: TRBJ1-2
CDR3nt: TGTGCCATCAGTGATTCGGCAGCGGACCCTAGCACAGATACGCAGTATTTT; CDR3aa: CAISDSAADPSTDTQYF; abundance: NA; v_gene: TRBV10-3; d_gene: NA; j_gene: TRBJ2-3
CDR3nt: TGTGCCAGCACCGACACGGGGGCGCGGGATGAAAAACTGTTTTTT; CDR3aa: CASTDTGARDEKLFF; abundance: once; v_gene: TRBV5-6; d_gene: NA; j_gene: TRBJ1-4
CDR3nt: TGCGCCAGCAGCCAAGATCGGGACAGGGGTTACGAGCAGTACTTC; CDR3aa: CASSQDRDRGYEQYF; abundance: NA; v_gene: TRBV4-1; d_gene: TRBD1; j_gene: TRBJ2-7
CDR3nt: TGCGCCAGCAGCTTAGAAGGGGCGGATTCACCCCTCCACTTT; CDR3aa: CASSLEGADSPLHF; abundance: NA; v_gene: TRBV5-1; d_gene: NA; j_gene: TRBJ1-6
CDR3nt: TGTGCCACTGGTCCTAATCGGGGAAACACCATATATTTT; CDR3aa: CATGPNRGNTIYF; abundance: NA; v_gene: TRBV6-5; d_gene: NA; j_gene: TRBJ1-3
CDR3nt: TGTGCCAGCAGTCGGACTAGAGACACCGGGGAGCTGTTTTTT; CDR3aa: CASSRTRDTGELFF; abundance: NA; v_gene: TRBV6-1; d_gene: TRBD2; j_gene: TRBJ2-2
CDR3nt: TGTGCCAGCAGTGAAAATTGGCAGGGGTCTAACACCGGGGAGCTGTTTTTT; CDR3aa: CASSENWQGSNTGELFF; abundance: NA; v_gene: TRBV6-1; d_gene: NA; j_gene: TRBJ2-2
CDR3nt: TGTGCCAGCAGCCAAGAAAGAGGACAAAAAAGTGCCGGTAACTATGGCTACACCTTC; CDR3aa: CASSQERGQKSAGNYGYTF; abundance: NA; v_gene: TRBV14; d_gene: NA; j_gene: TRBJ1-2
CDR3nt: TGTGCCAGCAGCTTCAGGACTAGCGGGGTAGATGAGCAGTTCTTC; CDR3aa: CASSFRTSGVDEQFF; abundance: NA; v_gene: TRBV5-6; d_gene: TRBD2; j_gene: TRBJ2-1
CDR3nt: TGTGCCAGCACGGGACAGGGACTTTCCGGTCAGCCCCAGCATTTT; CDR3aa: CASTGQGLSGQPQHF; abundance: NA; v_gene: TRBV6-1; d_gene: TRBD1; j_gene: TRBJ1-5
CDR3nt: TGTGCCAGCAGTTTGTCCCAGGTCCTCAATGAGCAGTTCTTC; CDR3aa: CASSLSQVLNEQFF; abundance: NA; v_gene: TRBV27; d_gene: NA; j_gene: TRBJ2-1
CDR3nt: TGTGCCAGCAGCGTAAACTGGGAGGGTAATTCACCCCTCCACTTT; CDR3aa: CASSVNWEGNSPLHF; abundance: NA; v_gene: TRBV9; d_gene: NA; j_gene: TRBJ1-6
CDR3nt: TGCGCCAGCAGTCAACATCCTGGACAGGGACACACCGGGGAGCTGTTTTTT; CDR3aa: CASSQHPGQGHTGELFF; abundance: few; v_gene: TRBV23-1; d_gene: TRBD1; j_gene: TRBJ2-2